These 17 T cell receptor beta chains came from one sample sequenced in a study of long-term antiretroviral therapy in people with HIV. The authors ran the immunoSEQ assay, v3.0, at survey level. Clones were read by immunoSEQ multiplex PCR, and TCRdb kept only the in-frame ones, dropping some. The table shows about 42,000 clones, with more than 75% occurring only once. Sequenced material: unsorted PBMCs, taken 0.1 years before starting antiretroviral therapy. These TCRs come from a woman aged 45 to 65 with HIV.

The chain combines TRBV5-1 with TRBJ2-7; no clear D. The V end was cut by 0 bases, the J end by 2 bases, with 9 bases between. CDR3 length equals 14 residues. Germline V gene data show CDR1 as SGHRS and CDR2 as YFSETQ. DNA for the CDR3: TGCGCCAGCAGCTTGGGGGGATATCCCTACGAGCAGTACTTC. Protein: CASSLGGYPYEQYF.

The chain combines TRBV5-1 with TRBJ2-3; D not certain. The CDR3 extends over 14 amino acids. V was shortened by 4 bases and J by 1 base, with 10 bases between the two germline ends. Germline CDR1 reads SGHRS; CDR2 reads YFSETQ. This chain's CDR3 is CASSVGWGTDTQYF. CDR3 sequence (DNA): TGCGCCAGCAGCGTGGGATGGGGCACAGATACGCAGTATTTT.

This rearrangement joins TRBV7-9 to TRBJ2-1; TRBD1 might be the D (6 bases). The CDR3 contains 15 residues. V gave up 2 bases and J gave up 5 bases, with 13 bases separating them. CDR1 and CDR2 from the germline V gene are SEHNR and FQNEAQ (reference sequence). The CDR3 region is CASSLQGSANNEQFF. DNA for the CDR3: TGTGCCAGCAGCTTACAGGGGTCTGCGAACAATGAGCAGTTCTTC.

In DNA form, the CDR3 reads TGTGCCAGCAGCCGACCGGACAGAAAGAACACTGAAGCTTTCTTT. This codes for CASSRPDRKNTEAFF. This chain joins TRBV27 and TRBJ1-1; perhaps TRBD1 as D (6 bases). Per germline, CDR1 MNHEY and CDR2 SMNVEV (reference sequence). This CDR3 comprises 15 residues. The V end was cut by 6 bases, the J end by 1 base, with 15 bases between.

V and J are TRBV27 and TRBJ2-7; unclear D gene. The germline V gene has CDR1 MNHEY and CDR2 SMNVEV (reference sequence). CDR3 length: 18 amino acids. V lost 0 bases to trimming and J lost 0 bases, with 18 bases between them. CDR3 loop: CASSLSPLYRGYSYEQYF. CDR3 DNA: TGTGCCAGCAGTTTATCACCCCTTTACAGAGGCTACTCCTACGAGCAGTACTTC.

The J gene is TRBJ2-5, the V gene TRBV5-5; perhaps TRBD1 as D (5 bases). CDR1 is SGHKS and CDR2 is YYEKEE in the germline V gene (reference sequence). The V end lost 1 base, the J end lost 1 base, and 8 bases lay between the germline ends. This CDR3 has 14 residues. This chain's CDR3 is CASSLTTAQETQYF. CDR3 sequence (DNA): TGTGCCAGCAGCTTGACGACAGCCCAAGAGACCCAGTACTTC.

This clone was observed a single time. The chain is built from TRBV7-9 and TRBJ2-7; 9 bases are shared with TRBD1. CDR1 and CDR2 from the germline V gene are SEHNR and FQNEAQ (reference sequence). V gave up 5 bases and J gave up 3 bases; unmatched junction bases: 5. This CDR3 is built from 14 residues. The CDR3 nucleotides are TGTGCCAGCAGCCCGGGACAGGGTTTCTACGAGCAGTACTTC. The encoded protein is CASSPGQGFYEQYF.

The chain employs TRBV5-1 and TRBJ1-2, with 7 bases identical to TRBD1. Trimming at V came to 4 bases and at J to 4 bases, leaving 7 bases not matched to a gene. This CDR3 is 14 amino acids long. Germline V gene lookup returns CDR1 SGHRS and CDR2 YFSETQ. The CDR3 spells CASSATGLSYGYTF. CDR3 in DNA: TGCGCCAGCAGCGCGACAGGGTTGAGCTATGGCTACACCTTC.

V is TRBV18 and J is TRBJ2-7; 11 bases match TRBD1. Looked up from germline, CDR1 is KGHSH and CDR2 is LQKENI. V lost 3 bases and J lost 3; bases outside the gene matches: 4. This CDR3 is built from 15 residues. The CDR3 coding sequence is TGTGCCAGCTCACCGGACAGGGGGCGCTTCTACGAGCAGTACTTC. Its translation is CASSPDRGRFYEQYF.

The chain carries TRBV18 and TRBJ2-7, with 8 positions matching TRBD1. CDR3 length: 14 amino acids. The V segment lost 2 bases and the J segment 6 bases; nucleotides outside the gene matches: 6. The germline V gene encodes CDR1 KGHSH and CDR2 LQKENI. The CDR3 nucleotides read TGTGCCAGCTCACCAGGACAGGGAGGCTCCGAGCAGTACTTC. It codes for CASSPGQGGSEQYF.

The CDR3 coding sequence is TGTGCCAGCAGTGGGAGAGGGGAGAAGCCCCAGCATTTT. This encodes CASSGRGEKPQHF. The V and J genes are TRBV2 and TRBJ1-5, with D perhaps TRBD1 (5 bases). The germline CDR1 and CDR2 sequences are SNHLY and FYNNEI. Trimming took 4 bases from V and 8 from J, leaving 12 bases between them. This CDR3 comprises 13 residues. Drawing the rest from reference TRBV2 and TRBJ1-5, the complete variable domain is EPEVTQTPSHQVTQMGQEVILRCVPISNHLYFYWYRQILGQKVEFLVSFYNNEISEKSEIFDDQFSVERPDGSNFTLKIRSTKLEDSAMYFCASSGRGEKPQHFGDGTRLSIL.

This clone has just one count. The CDR3: CASSLGGLGETQYF. In DNA form, the CDR3 reads TGTGCCAGCAGCTTAGGGGGTCTGGGGGAGACCCAGTACTTC. V and J are TRBV11-2 and TRBJ2-5; unclear D gene. Germline V gene lookup returns CDR1 SGHAT and CDR2 FQNNGV. CDR3 length: 14 amino acids. V gave up 1 base and J gave up 5 bases, with 11 bases separating them.

This sequence joins TRBV4-2 and TRBJ1-2, with D unresolved. CDR1 is LGHNA, CDR2 YNFKEQ, per germline. The CDR3 has 16 residues. Trimming shortened V by 0 bases and J by 1 base, and 12 bases separated the two germline ends. CDR3 region: CASSQEVVLRNYGYTF. DNA for the CDR3: TGTGCCAGCAGCCAAGAGGTGGTGCTACGTAACTATGGCTACACCTTC.

V is TRBV7-9 and J is TRBJ1-2; perhaps TRBD1 as D (6 bases). Trimming pared 3 bases from V and 7 bases from J, leaving 21 bases between. The CDR3 runs 16 residues. Germline CDR1 reads SEHNR; CDR2 reads FQNEAQ (reference sequence). CDR3 DNA sequence: TGTGCCAGCAGCTTTGGTTGGGCCCAGGGGACGAGTGGCTACACCTTC. Translation gives CASSFGWAQGTSGYTF.

The chain combines TRBV4-1 with TRBJ1-6; TRBD1 agrees at 9 bases. This CDR3 is built from 18 residues. V lost 2 bases and J lost 7; bases outside the gene matches: 12. The germline gives CDR1 MGHRA, CDR2 YSYEKL. The CDR3 sequence: CASSQPGTGPMENSPLHF. The CDR3 DNA reads as TGCGCCAGCAGCCAACCCGGGACAGGGCCTATGGAGAATTCACCCCTCCACTTT.

This chain links TRBV27 with TRBJ1-4; D remains unclear. Germline lookup yields CDR1 MNHEY and CDR2 SMNVEV (reference sequence). The CDR3 covers 15 residues. The V gene lost 6 bases and the J gene lost 5 bases, with 16 bases spanning the gap. CDR3 nucleotides: TGTGCCAGCAGCCCCGCATGGGCGCCGAATGAAAAACTGTTTTTT. Its protein product is CASSPAWAPNEKLFF.

Concerning this clone itself: One end of the junction is discordant with germline, which a read error may explain. The rearrangement joins TRBV7-7 to TRBJ2-7; 9 bases are shared with TRBD2. CDR3 size: 16 residues. In germline, CDR1 is SSHAT, CDR2 FNYEAQ (reference sequence). CDR3 sequence (DNA): TGTGCTAGCAGCTTAGCGCGGACTAGCGTTGTTTACGAGCAGTACTTC. It codes for CASSLARTSVVYEQYF.